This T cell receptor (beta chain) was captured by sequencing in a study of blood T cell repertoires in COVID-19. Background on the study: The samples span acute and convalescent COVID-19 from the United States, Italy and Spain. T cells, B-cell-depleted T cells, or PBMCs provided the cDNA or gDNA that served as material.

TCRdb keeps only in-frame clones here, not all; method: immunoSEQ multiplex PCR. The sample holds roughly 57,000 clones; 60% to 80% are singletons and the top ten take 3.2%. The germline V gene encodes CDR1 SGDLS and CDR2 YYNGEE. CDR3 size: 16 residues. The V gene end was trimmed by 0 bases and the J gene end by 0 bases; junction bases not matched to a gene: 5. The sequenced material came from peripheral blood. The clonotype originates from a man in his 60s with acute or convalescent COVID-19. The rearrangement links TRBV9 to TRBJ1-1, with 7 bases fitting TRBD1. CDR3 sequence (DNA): TGTGCCAGCAGCGTAGTAAGGGGGCAGCTGAACACTGAAGCTTTCTTT. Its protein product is CASSVVRGQLNTEAFF.